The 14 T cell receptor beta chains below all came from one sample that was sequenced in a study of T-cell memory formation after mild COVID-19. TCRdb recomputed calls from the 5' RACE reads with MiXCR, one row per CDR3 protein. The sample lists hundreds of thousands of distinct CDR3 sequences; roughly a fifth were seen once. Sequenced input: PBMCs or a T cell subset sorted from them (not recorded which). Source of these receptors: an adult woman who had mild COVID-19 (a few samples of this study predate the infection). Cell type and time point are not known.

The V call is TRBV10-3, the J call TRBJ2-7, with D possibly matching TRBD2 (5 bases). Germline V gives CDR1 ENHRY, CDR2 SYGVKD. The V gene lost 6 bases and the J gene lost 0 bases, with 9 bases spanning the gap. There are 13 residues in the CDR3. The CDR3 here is CAISPGISYEQYF. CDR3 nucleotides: TGTGCCATCAGCCCCGGGATCTCCTACGAGCAGTACTTC.

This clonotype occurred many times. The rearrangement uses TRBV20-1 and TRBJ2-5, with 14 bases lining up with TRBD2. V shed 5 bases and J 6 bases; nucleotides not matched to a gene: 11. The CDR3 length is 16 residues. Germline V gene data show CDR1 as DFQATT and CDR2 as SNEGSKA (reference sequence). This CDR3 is CSASTSGRAGRKTQYF. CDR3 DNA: TGCAGTGCTTCGACTAGCGGGAGGGCCGGGAGAAAGACCCAGTACTTC.

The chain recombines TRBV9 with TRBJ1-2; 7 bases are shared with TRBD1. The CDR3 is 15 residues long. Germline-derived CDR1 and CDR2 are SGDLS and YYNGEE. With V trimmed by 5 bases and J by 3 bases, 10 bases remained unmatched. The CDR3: CASSVVDRAYYGYTF. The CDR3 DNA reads TGTGCCAGCAGTGTGGTTGACAGGGCGTACTATGGCTACACCTTC.

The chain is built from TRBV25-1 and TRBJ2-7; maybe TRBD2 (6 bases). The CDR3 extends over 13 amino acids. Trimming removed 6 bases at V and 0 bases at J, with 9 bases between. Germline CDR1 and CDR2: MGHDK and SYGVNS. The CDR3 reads CASRRELSYEQYF. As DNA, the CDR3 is TGTGCCAGCAGACGGGAGCTCTCCTACGAGCAGTACTTC.

DNA for the CDR3: TGCAGCGTTGGGGGACAGCCCCTCTCGAGCTCCTACGAGCAGTACTTC. Translating gives CSVGGQPLSSSYEQYF. The gene calls are TRBV29-1 and TRBJ2-7; TRBD1 aligns across 7 bases. The CDR3 loop spans 16 amino acids. Germline CDR1 and CDR2: SQVTM and ANQGSEA. With V trimmed by 4 bases and J by 0 bases, 12 bases remained unmatched.

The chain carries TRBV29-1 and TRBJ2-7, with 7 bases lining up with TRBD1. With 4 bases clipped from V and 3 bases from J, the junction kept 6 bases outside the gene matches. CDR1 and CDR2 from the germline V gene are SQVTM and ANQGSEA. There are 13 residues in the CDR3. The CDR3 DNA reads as TGCAGCGTTGTGGCGACAGGGATCTACGAGCAGTACTTC. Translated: CSVVATGIYEQYF.

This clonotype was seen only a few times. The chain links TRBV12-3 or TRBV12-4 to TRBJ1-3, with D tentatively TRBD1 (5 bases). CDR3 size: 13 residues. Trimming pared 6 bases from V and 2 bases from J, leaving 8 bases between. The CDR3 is CASRDRTGNTIYF. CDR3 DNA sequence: TGTGCCAGCAGAGACAGAACTGGAAACACCATATATTTT.

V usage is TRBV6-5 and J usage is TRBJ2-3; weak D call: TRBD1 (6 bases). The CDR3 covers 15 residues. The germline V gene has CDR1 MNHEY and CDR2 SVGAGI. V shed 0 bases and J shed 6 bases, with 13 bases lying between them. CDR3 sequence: CASSYSRQESDTQYF. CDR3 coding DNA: TGTGCCAGCAGTTACTCGAGACAGGAATCGGATACGCAGTATTTT.

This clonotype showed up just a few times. The CDR3 nucleotides are TGCAGTGCCTCCCGGGAGAGAGATCAGCCCCAGCATTTT. Residues: CSASRERDQPQHF. The chain is built from TRBV20-1 and TRBJ1-5; D call uncertain. This CDR3 is 13 amino acids long. V lost 6 bases to trimming and J lost 5 bases, with 14 bases between them. The V gene's germline CDR1 is DFQATT and CDR2 SNEGSKA (reference sequence).

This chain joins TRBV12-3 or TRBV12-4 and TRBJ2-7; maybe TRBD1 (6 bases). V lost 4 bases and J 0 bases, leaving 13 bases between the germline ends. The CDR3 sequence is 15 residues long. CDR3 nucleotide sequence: TGTGCCAGCAGTTCAGGACAGCTAAGCTCCTACGAGCAGTACTTC. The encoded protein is CASSSGQLSSYEQYF.

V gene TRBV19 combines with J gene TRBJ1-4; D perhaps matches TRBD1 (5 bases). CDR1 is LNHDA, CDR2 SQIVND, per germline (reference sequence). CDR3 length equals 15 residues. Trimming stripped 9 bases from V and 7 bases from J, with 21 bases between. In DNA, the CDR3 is TGTGCCAGCCTTACTCCAGGGAAGGGTACTGAAAAACTGTTTTTT. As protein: CASLTPGKGTEKLFF.

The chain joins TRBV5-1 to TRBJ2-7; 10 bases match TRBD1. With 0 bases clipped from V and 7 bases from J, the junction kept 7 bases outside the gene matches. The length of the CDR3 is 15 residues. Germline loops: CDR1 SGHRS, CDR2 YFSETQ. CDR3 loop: CASSLVGQGTGEQYF. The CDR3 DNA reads TGCGCCAGCAGCTTGGTGGGACAGGGGACGGGGGAGCAGTACTTC.

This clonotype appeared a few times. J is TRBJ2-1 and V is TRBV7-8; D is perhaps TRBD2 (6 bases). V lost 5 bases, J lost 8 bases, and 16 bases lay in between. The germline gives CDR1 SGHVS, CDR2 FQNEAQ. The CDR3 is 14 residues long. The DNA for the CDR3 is TGTGCCAGCAGCCCACGGGAGTGGGGCGATGAGCAGTTCTTC. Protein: CASSPREWGDEQFF. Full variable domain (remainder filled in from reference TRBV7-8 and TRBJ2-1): GAGVSQSPRYKVAKRGQDVALRCDPISGHVSLFWYQQALGQGPEFLTYFQNEAQLDKSGLPSDRFFAERPEGSVSTLKIQRTQQEDSAVYLCASSPREWGDEQFFGPGTRLTVL.

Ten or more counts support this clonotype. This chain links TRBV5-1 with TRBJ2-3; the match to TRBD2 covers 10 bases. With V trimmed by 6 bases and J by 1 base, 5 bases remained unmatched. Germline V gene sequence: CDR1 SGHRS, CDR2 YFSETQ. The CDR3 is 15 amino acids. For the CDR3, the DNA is TGCGCCAGCACCGCCCTAGCGGGGGGCACAGATACGCAGTATTTT. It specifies CASTALAGGTDTQYF.